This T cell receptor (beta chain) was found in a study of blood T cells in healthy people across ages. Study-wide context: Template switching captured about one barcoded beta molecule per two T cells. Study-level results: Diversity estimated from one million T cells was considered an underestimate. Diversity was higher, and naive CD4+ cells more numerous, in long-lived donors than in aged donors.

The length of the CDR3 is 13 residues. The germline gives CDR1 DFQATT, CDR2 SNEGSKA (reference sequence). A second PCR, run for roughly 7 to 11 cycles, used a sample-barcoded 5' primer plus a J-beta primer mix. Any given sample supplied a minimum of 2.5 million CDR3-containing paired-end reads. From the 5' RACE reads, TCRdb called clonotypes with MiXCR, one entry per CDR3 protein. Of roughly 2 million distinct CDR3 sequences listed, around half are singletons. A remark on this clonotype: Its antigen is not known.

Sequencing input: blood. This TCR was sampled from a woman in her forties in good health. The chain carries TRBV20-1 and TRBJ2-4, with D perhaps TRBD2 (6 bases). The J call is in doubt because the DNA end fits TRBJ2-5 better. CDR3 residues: CSAREGHQETQYF. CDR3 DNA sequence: TGCAGTGCTAGGGAGGGACACCAAGAGACCCAGTACTTC.